Listed below are T cell receptor beta chains from one sample, sequenced in a study of cytomegalovirus exposure and HLA in healthy donors. Sequencing was performed with immunoSEQ multiplex PCR; in TCRdb, only in-frame clones are kept and a portion is missing. This repertoire shows roughly 100,000 clones, about 81% found once; its top ten account for around 5.2%. The sequencing input was PBMCs. The receptors stem from a man aged 35 to 55 in good health and CMV-seropositive. Each CDR3 is given with its conserved first and last residue. D genes are given only for firm matches. Clone size is not always given. Where it is, it says once, few, many or a class for expanded clones.

j_call,clone_size,d_call,v_call,cdr3_nt,cdr3_aa
TRBJ1-6,.,.,TRBV5-1,TGCGCCAGCAGCTTGGCAGCAGGGCCAGATAATTCACCCCTCCACTTT,CASSLAAGPDNSPLHF
TRBJ1-1,.,.,TRBV19,TGTGCCAGTACTCCGGACAGTGCCGGCCGGGGCACTGAAGCTTTCTTT,CASTPDSAGRGTEAFF
TRBJ1-1,once,TRBD1,TRBV6-5,TGTGCCAGCAGACCGGGACAGGGCTCGTGGACTGAAGCTTTCTTT,CASRPGQGSWTEAFF
TRBJ2-1,few,.,TRBV7-8,TGTGCCAGCAGCTTAAACGGGGGGCAATACTACAATGAGCAGTTCTTC,CASSLNGGQYYNEQFF
TRBJ1-3,.,TRBD1,TRBV11-2,TGTGCCAGCAGCATAGGCCCCGGGACAGGGGCTAACACCATATATTTT,CASSIGPGTGANTIYF
TRBJ1-2,once,.,TRBV11-2,TGTGCCAGCAGCTTAGATAGGGGCAACTATGGCTACACCTTC,CASSLDRGNYGYTF
TRBJ2-7,.,TRBD1,TRBV6-6,TGTGCCAGCACCCAAGGGCCACGGGACAGGTCCCACGAGCAGTACTTC,CASTQGPRDRSHEQYF
TRBJ2-7,.,TRBD1,TRBV16,TGTGCCAGCAGCCTAAGCCGGGACAGGCCCTCCTACGAGCAGTACTTC,CASSLSRDRPSYEQYF
TRBJ1-4,.,.,TRBV14,TGTGCCAGCAGCGCAGAGGGGGGGACTAATGAAAAACTGTTTTTT,CASSAEGGTNEKLFF
TRBJ1-3,.,.,TRBV5-1,TGCGCCAGCAGCCCGGTACAGGGTGCTGGAAACACCATATATTTT,CASSPVQGAGNTIYF
TRBJ1-2,.,.,TRBV6-5,TGTGCCAGCAGTGCCCCAGGGGCTGTCGGCTACACCTTC,CASSAPGAVGYTF
TRBJ2-7,once,.,TRBV28,TGTGCCAGCAGCACCAGAAGAGGGTCCCGCGAGCAGTACTTC,CASSTRRGSREQYF
TRBJ2-3,.,TRBD2,TRBV4-2,TGTGCCAGCAGCCCTAGACTAGCAGCGACAGATACGCAGTATTTT,CASSPRLAATDTQYF
TRBJ2-4,.,TRBD1,TRBV18,TGTGCCAGCTCACCGGGGGGACAGGCGCAGATAAACATTCAGTACTTC,CASSPGGQAQINIQYF
TRBJ1-6,.,.,TRBV30,TGTGCCTGGAGTTCCTCCTATCAGGGAAATTCACCCCTCCACTTT,CAWSSSYQGNSPLHF
TRBJ2-7,.,TRBD2,TRBV5-5,TGTGCCAGCAGCCTAAGCGGGAGGGCACACGAGCAGTACTTC,CASSLSGRAHEQYF
TRBJ1-1,.,.,TRBV10-3,TGTGCCATCAGAGGGGAACTGAACACTGAAGCTTTCTTT,CAIRGELNTEAFF
TRBJ2-2,.,.,TRBV5-4,TGTGCCAGCAGCTTGGGACTAGAGTCCGGGGAGCTGTTTTTT,CASSLGLESGELFF
TRBJ1-1,.,TRBD1,TRBV5-4,TGTGCCAGCAGCGACGCCTCACAGGGGGGAAATGAAGCTTTCTTT,CASSDASQGGNEAFF
TRBJ1-4,.,.,TRBV5-1,TGCGCCAGCAGCTTGGCCGCAGGGCGGAATGAAAAACTGTTTTTT,CASSLAAGRNEKLFF